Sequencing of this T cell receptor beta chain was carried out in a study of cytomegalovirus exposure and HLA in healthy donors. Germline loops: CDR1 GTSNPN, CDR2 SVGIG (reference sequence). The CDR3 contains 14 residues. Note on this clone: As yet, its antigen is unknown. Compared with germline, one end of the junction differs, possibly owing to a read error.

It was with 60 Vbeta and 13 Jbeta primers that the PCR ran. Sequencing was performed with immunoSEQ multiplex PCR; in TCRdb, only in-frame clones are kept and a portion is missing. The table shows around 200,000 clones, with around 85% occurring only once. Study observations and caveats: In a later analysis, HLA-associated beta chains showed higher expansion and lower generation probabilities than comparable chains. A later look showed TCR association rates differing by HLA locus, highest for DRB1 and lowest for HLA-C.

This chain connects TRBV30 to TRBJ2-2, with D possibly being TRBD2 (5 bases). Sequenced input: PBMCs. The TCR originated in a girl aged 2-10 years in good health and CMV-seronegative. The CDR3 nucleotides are TGTGCCCGGAGGCCCGCGGGTCCGCCCGGGGAGCTGTTTTTT. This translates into CARRPAGPPGELFF.